This T cell receptor beta chain was documented in a study of OX40 agonist ivuxolimab in advanced cancers. Some background on the complete study: Ivuxolimab was an agonistic, fully human IgG2 monoclonal antibody directed against OX40 (CD134), a costimulatory receptor. Intravenous ivuxolimab was administered to patients every 2 weeks at six dose levels: 0.01, 0.1, 0.3, 1.5, 3 and 10 mg/kg. The point of sequencing TCRbeta in the periphery was to test whether ivuxolimab changed TCR sequence diversity and drove clonal T-cell expansion. Of the 50 or so patients in dose escalation, about 20 had hepatocellular carcinoma, some 15 had melanoma, 9 had renal cell carcinoma and 9 had head and neck cancer. A male proportion of around 81% and a mean age of approximately 61 years, ranging from 23 to 79, were recorded for the dose-escalation cohort. Patients were allowed to have had prior anti-PD-1, anti-PD-L1 or anti-CTLA-4 therapy, and about 40% of the dose-escalation patients had been treated with checkpoint inhibitors. The paper reports the monotherapy dose-escalation portion (N ≈ 52 patients) of the phase I ivuxolimab trial. Three dose-escalation patients achieved partial responses, one with hepatocellular carcinoma and two with cutaneous melanoma. The research as a whole found: The antigen specificity of the peripheral T cells that underwent clonal expansion was not determined. On average, CD8+ T cells showed more expanded clones than CD4+ T cells after ivuxolimab. At doses of 0.1 to 3.0 mg/kg, clonal expansion of both CD4+ and CD8+ blood T cells was observed from baseline to week 6. Low levels of normalized T-cell clonal expansion were also seen in some patients who did not respond. In the 0.1-3.0 mg/kg groups, partial responders were among the patients with the lowest normalized peripheral clonal expansion, particularly in CD8+ T cells.

To sequence the TCRbeta CDR3 region, genomic DNA was isolated from the sorted cells. TCRbeta CDR3 regions were sequenced using the immunoSEQ Assay. This immuneACCESS table, as held by TCRdb, lists in-frame sequences with V and J called but not all clones. Of the missing ones, under half trace to an unresolved V gene in checked studies; the others have no known cause. The sample table holds under 85,000 clones, of which 90% to 95% were seen once. Around 0.31% of the sample is in the top ten clones. Patients with a history of autoimmune disease or receiving systemic immunosuppression were excluded from the trial. Peripheral blood for TCR sequencing was drawn from every dose cohort at baseline, at cycle 4 day 1 and at cycle 7 day 1. Samples were obtained from an open-label, multicenter, first-in-human phase I dose-escalation trial of ivuxolimab. The trial enrolled adults with locally advanced or metastatic head and neck squamous cell, hepatocellular, melanoma or renal cell carcinoma. Before TCR sequencing, CD4+ T cells and CD8+ T cells from peripheral blood were sorted into separate populations.

Worth noting for this clone: The target of this receptor is not known. Base qualities are not provided; no much larger clone lies one nucleotide away.

As encoded in the germline V gene, CDR1 is SGHDN while CDR2 is FVKESK. V is cut by 4 bases and J by 6 bases, and the space between the germline ends is 18 bases. CDR3 length: 16 amino acids, cysteine to phenylalanine. Only the CDR3 DNA is retained, 48 bases long and in frame from the first base. The clonotype was recovered from an adult with an advanced solid tumor such as melanoma, head and neck, liver or kidney cancer. Material: CD4+ or CD8+ T cells sorted from blood, obtained in a trial of the OX40 agonist ivuxolimab. The chain was built from TRBV14 and TRBJ2-2; TRBD1 might be the D gene, on 5 matching bases. Here is the DNA: TGTGCCAGCAGCCGAAACCAAAGGGGAATCGCCGGGGAGCTGTTTTTT. It encodes CASSRNQRGIAGELFF.